A single sample is the source of the 19 T cell receptor beta chains below, sequenced in a study of shared clonotypes between healthy human individuals. The table came from immunoSEQ multiplex PCR; TCRdb's copy has only in-frame clones and leaves some out. Of about 2.4 million clones listed, roughly nine tenths were seen once; the top ten hold under 0.15%. Sequencing input: naive CD4+ T cells sorted from blood. Stated subset: CD45RA+ positively selected. These receptors were taken from a man between 18 and 35 years old in good health.

The V call is TRBV6-5, the J call TRBJ1-1; D is uncertain. Per germline, CDR1 MNHEY and CDR2 SVGAGI. Trimming removed 0 bases from V and 2 bases from J, with 10 bases in between. The CDR3 contains 15 residues. The CDR3 DNA is TGTGCCAGCAGTTACTCCCCAGACGGTAACACTGAAGCTTTCTTT. Protein product: CASSYSPDGNTEAFF.

The rearrangement joins TRBV18 to TRBJ1-2; unclear D gene. This CDR3 contains 16 residues. The germline V gene has CDR1 KGHSH and CDR2 LQKENI. V gave up 4 bases and J gave up 4 bases, with 19 bases separating them. The CDR3 DNA reads TGTGCCAGCTCACGAGGAGGCTCCGGGGAAGGCTATGGCTACACCTTC. As protein: CASSRGGSGEGYGYTF.

The chain uses TRBV6-6 and TRBJ1-1, with TRBD1 identical over 8 bases. J gave up 1 base and V 5 bases, and 6 bases lay outside the gene matches. In germline, CDR1 is MNHNY, CDR2 SVGAGI (reference sequence). The CDR3 is 15 residues long. The DNA for the CDR3 is TGTGCCAGCAGTCCCCGGACAGGGAAGAACACTGAAGCTTTCTTT. This sequence encodes CASSPRTGKNTEAFF.

The rearrangement joins TRBV9 to TRBJ2-1, with 13 bases that match TRBD2. This CDR3 has 15 residues. Losses at the gene ends were 0 bases for V and 12 bases for J; bases not matched to a gene: 6. Germline V CDR1 and CDR2: SGDLS, YYNGEE. The CDR3 region is CASSVAGLAGAGQFF. CDR3 in DNA: TGTGCCAGCAGCGTAGCAGGACTAGCGGGGGCAGGGCAGTTCTTC. Filled out from reference TRBV9 and TRBJ2-1, the complete variable domain reads DSGVTQTPKHLITATGQRVTLRCSPRSGDLSVYWYQQSLDQGLQFLIQYYNGEERAKGNILERFSAQQFPDLHSELNLSSLELGDSALYFCASSVAGLAGAGQFFGPGTRLTVL.

V gene TRBV28 combines with J gene TRBJ2-3, with 11 positions matching TRBD2. J gave up 7 bases and V 2 bases, and 11 bases lay outside the gene matches. Germline values: CDR1 MDHEN, CDR2 SYDVKM. The length of the CDR3 is 17 residues. Here the CDR3 reads CASSLRVLAGAVNTQYF. CDR3 sequence (DNA): TGTGCCAGCAGTTTACGGGTACTAGCGGGGGCTGTGAATACGCAGTATTTT.

The rearrangement joins TRBV4-3 to TRBJ2-5; a possible D gene is TRBD1 (5 bases). The CDR3 loop spans 13 amino acids. V lost 2 bases to trimming and J lost 7 bases, with 11 bases between them. The V gene's germline CDR1 is LGHNA and CDR2 YSLEER. CDR3 DNA: TGCGCCAGCAGCCAACAAAGGGGCGGGACCCAGTACTTC. Its protein is CASSQQRGGTQYF.

The CDR3 DNA follows: TGTGCCAGCAGCTTCAGTGGAACTAGACACAATGAGCAGTTCTTC. Amino acids: CASSFSGTRHNEQFF. This chain links TRBV5-6 with TRBJ2-1, with TRBD2 as a possible D gene (5 bases). V lost 2 bases and J 5 bases, leaving 14 bases between the germline ends. The germline V gene has CDR1 SGHDT and CDR2 YYEEEE. This CDR3 has 15 amino acids. Combining the CDR3 with reference TRBV5-6 and TRBJ2-1 gives the whole variable domain DAGVTQSPTHLIKTRGQQVTLRCSPKSGHDTVSWYQQALGQGPQFIFQYYEEEERQRGNFPDRFSGHQFPNYSSELNVNALLLGDSALYLCASSFSGTRHNEQFFGPGTRLTVL.

The chain couples TRBV5-4 to TRBJ2-7; 12 nucleotides line up with TRBD2. Germline-derived CDR1 and CDR2 are SGHNT and YYREEE (reference sequence). V lost 3 bases and J lost 0; bases outside the gene matches: 1. This CDR3 has 15 amino acids. CDR3 bases: TGTGCCAGCAGCTCGGGACTAGCGGGCTCCTACGAGCAGTACTTC. Translated, it gives CASSSGLAGSYEQYF.

The rearrangement joins TRBV6-1 to TRBJ1-2; D unclear. V was clipped by 4 bases and J by 4 bases, with 13 bases between them. This CDR3 is built from 14 residues. The germline V gene encodes CDR1 MNHNS and CDR2 SASEGT. CDR3 nucleotides: TGTGCCAGCAGTGCAGACGGCGCTACCTATGGCTACACCTTC. Translated: CASSADGATYGYTF.

The chain recombines TRBV7-3 with TRBJ2-3, with D possibly being TRBD2 (6 bases). CDR1 SGHTA and CDR2 FQGTGA come from the germline V gene. V lost 4 bases, J lost 4 bases, and 12 bases lay in between. The CDR3 has 14 residues. Written as DNA, the CDR3 is TGTGCCAGCAGCTCCAGACTAGATTCAGATACGCAGTATTTT. Translating it yields CASSSRLDSDTQYF. Full variable domain (missing parts from reference TRBV7-3 and TRBJ2-3): GAGVSQTPSNKVTEKGKYVELRCDPISGHTALYWYRQSLGQGPEFLIYFQGTGAADDSGLPNDRFFAVRPEGSVSTLKIQRTERGDSAVYLCASSSRLDSDTQYFGPGTRLTVL.

The chain couples TRBV19 to TRBJ2-1; D is undetermined. V lost 1 base and J 8 bases, leaving 15 bases between the germline ends. Germline V gene sequence: CDR1 LNHDA, CDR2 SQIVND (reference sequence). The CDR3 covers 15 residues. This chain's CDR3 is CASSIVLGFNYEQFF. In DNA, the CDR3 is TGTGCCAGTAGTATAGTTCTAGGTTTTAACTATGAGCAGTTCTTC.

This chain links TRBV5-1 with TRBJ1-1; 8 bases map to TRBD1. This CDR3 region has 13 residues. Germline CDR1 SGHRS, CDR2 YFSETQ. J was trimmed by 11 bases and V by 2 bases; bases with no gene match: 8. The DNA for the CDR3 is TGCGCCAGCAGCTTAGGGGACAGGATGGCTGCTTTCTTT. Protein sequence: CASSLGDRMAAFF.

The V gene is TRBV14, the J gene TRBJ1-1; 8 bases fit TRBD1. Germline loops: CDR1 SGHDN, CDR2 FVKESK. V trimming: 0 bases; J trimming: 1 base; junction bases outside the gene matches: 4. The CDR3 loop spans 16 amino acids. In DNA, the CDR3 is TGTGCCAGCAGCCAAGATTACAGGGGGGGGAACACTGAAGCTTTCTTT. This gives the protein CASSQDYRGGNTEAFF. The entire variable domain, with the rest obtained from reference TRBV14 and TRBJ1-1, is as follows: EAGVTQFPSHSVIEKGQTVTLRCDPISGHDNLYWYRRVMGKEIKFLLHFVKESKQDESGMPNNRFLAERTGGTYSTLKVQPAELEDSGVYFCASSQDYRGGNTEAFFGQGTRLTVV.

The chain employs TRBV21-1 and TRBJ1-1; the D call of TRBD1 is as the table states it, not checked on the DNA. TRBV21-1 is flagged as a pseudogene. The CDR3 spans 12 residues. The CDR3 nucleotides read TGTGCCAGGCACACCACGAACACTGAAGCTTTCTTT. Its translation is CARHTTNTEAFF.

In the case of this clone: This same CDR3 is encoded by further DNA sequences in the sample. The rearrangement uses TRBV5-6 and TRBJ2-5; D is ambiguous. The germline gives CDR1 SGHDT, CDR2 YYEEEE. V was shortened by 2 bases and J by 2 bases, with 4 bases between the two germline ends. The CDR3 loop spans 12 amino acids. CDR3 coding DNA: TGTGCCAGCAGCTTAGGACAAGAGACCCAGTACTTC. It yields the protein CASSLGQETQYF.

The chain uses TRBV6-5 and TRBJ2-2; 7 positions agree with TRBD1. The CDR3 loop spans 14 amino acids. In germline, CDR1 is MNHEY, CDR2 SVGAGI. The V segment lost 6 bases and the J segment 4 bases; nucleotides outside the gene matches: 5. Here the CDR3 reads CASRPGQTTGELFF. DNA of the CDR3: TGTGCCAGCAGGCCGGGACAGACCACCGGGGAGCTGTTTTTT.

This clone has a handful of counts. V and J are TRBV4-3 and TRBJ2-1; weak D call: TRBD1 (7 bases). Per the germline V gene, CDR1 is LGHNA and CDR2 is YSLEER. V lost 2 bases to trimming and J lost 0 bases, with 11 bases between them. This CDR3 spans 16 amino acids. In nucleotides, the CDR3 is TGCGCCAGCAGCCAAAGGGGGGACAGCTCCTACAATGAGCAGTTCTTC. It is translated as CASSQRGDSSYNEQFF.

With respect to this clone: The sample contains more than one DNA sequence encoding this CDR3. This chain links TRBV18 with TRBJ2-3, with D tentatively TRBD2 (5 bases). The CDR3 has 13 residues. Germline V gene data show CDR1 as KGHSH and CDR2 as LQKENI. Trimming took 2 bases from V and 5 from J, leaving 8 bases between them. CDR3 amino acids: CASSPNRGDTQYF. CDR3 bases: TGTGCCAGCTCACCAAACCGGGGAGATACGCAGTATTTT.

The CDR3 nucleotides read TGTGCCAGCAGTTTTTTATTTCGTTTGGGGCAGAATAATGAAAAACTGTTTTTT. It is translated as CASSFLFRLGQNNEKLFF. This chain connects TRBV27 to TRBJ1-4, with a weak D call TRBD1 (5 bases). The V gene lost 3 bases and the J gene lost 4 bases, with 21 bases spanning the gap. CDR1 is MNHEY and CDR2 is SMNVEV in the germline V gene (reference sequence). The CDR3 spans 18 residues.